One and the same sample provided the 7 T cell receptor beta chains below, sequenced in a study of blood T cell repertoires in COVID-19. The data were produced by immunoSEQ multiplex PCR, yet TCRdb's version contains in-frame clones alone and is incomplete. The sample has over 95,000 clones, roughly 84% seen once. The sample was peripheral blood. The receptors originated from a woman between 40 and 55 years old with acute or convalescent COVID-19.

This rearrangement joins TRBV7-3 to TRBJ2-3, with TRBD1 as a possible D gene (6 bases). From germline, CDR1 is SGHTA and CDR2 FQGTGA. The CDR3 consists of 16 residues. The V end lost 0 bases, the J end lost 2 bases, and 12 bases lay between the germline ends. The CDR3 here is CASSLTGWTATDTQYF. In nucleotides, the CDR3 is TGTGCCAGCAGCTTAACGGGTTGGACAGCCACAGATACGCAGTATTTT. Drawing the rest from reference TRBV7-3 and TRBJ2-3, the complete variable domain is GAGVSQTPSNKVTEKGKYVELRCDPISGHTALYWYRQSLGQGPEFLIYFQGTGAADDSGLPNDRFFAVRPEGSVSTLKIQRTERGDSAVYLCASSLTGWTATDTQYFGPGTRLTVL.

The J gene is TRBJ2-2, the V gene TRBV19; TRBD1 matches 7 bases. This CDR3 region has 15 residues. CDR1 and CDR2 from the germline V gene are LNHDA and SQIVND (reference sequence). V shed 5 bases, J shed 5 bases, and the junction held 8 bases outside the gene matches. The CDR3 loop reads CASSVQGTPTGELFF. For the CDR3, the DNA is TGTGCCAGTAGTGTACAGGGGACCCCGACCGGGGAGCTGTTTTTT.

The chain is built from TRBV6-5 and TRBJ1-2, with D maybe TRBD1 (5 bases). The ends were cut back, 6 bases at V and 1 base at J, with 15 bases in the middle. The CDR3 is made up of 15 amino acids. The germline V gene has CDR1 MNHEY and CDR2 SVGAGI. CDR3 region: CASRPLRQNNYGYTF. The CDR3 nucleotides are TGTGCCAGCAGACCATTGCGACAGAATAACTATGGCTACACCTTC.

This rearrangement joins TRBV19 to TRBJ2-7; 8 positions match TRBD2. Unmatched junction bases numbered 11, after V lost 4 bases and J lost 3 bases. This CDR3 region has 16 residues. In germline, CDR1 is LNHDA, CDR2 SQIVND (reference sequence). The CDR3 DNA follows: TGTGCCAGTAGTAGTCTGCCCGGGACTAGTTTCTACGAGCAGTACTTC. Its translation: CASSSLPGTSFYEQYF.

This chain uses TRBV15 with TRBJ2-7; D perhaps matches TRBD2 (5 bases). The V gene's germline CDR1 is LNHNV and CDR2 YYDKDF (reference sequence). With 0 bases removed from V and 7 bases from J, the gap between germline ends came to 13 bases. The CDR3 runs 14 residues. The CDR3 sequence: CATSRDRGLGEQYF. CDR3 nucleotides: TGTGCCACCAGCAGAGATCGGGGTCTTGGGGAGCAGTACTTC. Together with reference TRBV15 and TRBJ2-7, the CDR3 gives the full variable domain: DAMVIQNPRYQVTQFGKPVTLSCSQTLNHNVMYWYQQKSSQAPKLLFHYYDKDFNNEADTPDNFQSRRPNTSFCFLDIRSPGLGDTAMYLCATSRDRGLGEQYFGPGTRLTVT.

The rearrangement links TRBV18 to TRBJ2-7; a possible D gene is TRBD1 (5 bases). CDR3 length equals 13 residues. V lost 8 bases to trimming and J lost 4 bases, with 15 bases between them. Germline CDR1 KGHSH, CDR2 LQKENI. CDR3: CASRIDRDYEQYF. The CDR3 bases are TGTGCCAGCCGTATTGACAGAGATTACGAGCAGTACTTC.

The chain carries TRBV2 and TRBJ2-7, with 9 bases matching TRBD2. The CDR3 is 15 amino acids. The V and J ends lost 4 bases and 0 bases, in that order; junction bases with no gene match: 4. The germline V gene encodes CDR1 SNHLY and CDR2 FYNNEI. CDR3 in DNA: TGTGCCAGCAGTGGAGCGGGGGGAAGCTCCTACGAGCAGTACTTC. Its translation: CASSGAGGSSYEQYF. Using reference TRBV2 and TRBJ2-7 for the parts outside the CDR3, the full variable domain is EPEVTQTPSHQVTQMGQEVILRCVPISNHLYFYWYRQILGQKVEFLVSFYNNEISEKSEIFDDQFSVERPDGSNFTLKIRSTKLEDSAMYFCASSGAGGSSYEQYFGPGTRLTVT.